One and the same sample provided the 20 T cell receptor beta chains below, sequenced in a study of lymphopenia after photon versus proton radiotherapy. Assay: immunoSEQ multiplex PCR; the TCRdb copy retains only in-frame clones and omits some. The sample lists about 25,000 clones, roughly 86% occurring once. This material consisted of peripheral blood, taken from a patient treated with photon-based radiotherapy. The receptor set was obtained from a man aged 45-60 years with gastric cancer.

The V call is TRBV10-3, the J call TRBJ1-5; D uncertain. This CDR3 has 16 residues. The germline V and J ends were trimmed by 4 bases and 0 bases, with 13 bases remaining between them. CDR1 is ENHRY and CDR2 is SYGVKD in the germline V gene. CDR3 sequence: CAISGSAPTSNQPQHF. CDR3 coding DNA: TGTGCCATCAGTGGATCGGCACCCACTAGCAATCAGCCCCAGCATTTT.

The CDR3 nucleotides read TGTGCCAGCACCCAGGGGAACTATGGCTACACCTTC. This gives the protein CASTQGNYGYTF. This chain joins TRBV5-6 and TRBJ1-2; D is possibly TRBD1 (6 bases). The germline V gene encodes CDR1 SGHDT and CDR2 YYEEEE. The CDR3 length is 12 residues. The V end lost 6 bases, the J end lost 2 bases, and 8 bases lay between the germline ends.

The J gene is TRBJ1-1, the V gene TRBV2; 9 bases are shared with TRBD1. Looked up from germline, CDR1 is SNHLY and CDR2 is FYNNEI. J lost 3 bases, V lost 4 bases, and 3 bases had no gene match. The length of the CDR3 is 14 residues. The DNA of the CDR3 is TGTGCCAGCAGTGTGGGACAGGGTTACACTGAAGCTTTCTTT. It codes for CASSVGQGYTEAFF.

The chain carries TRBV10-3 and TRBJ2-1; TRBD2 matches 8 bases. The germline V gene has CDR1 ENHRY and CDR2 SYGVKD. This CDR3 contains 15 residues. Trimming removed 10 bases from V and 5 bases from J; junction bases left unmatched: 13. CDR3 in DNA: TGTGCCACCGAACTTCCGGGGGGGCTGAACAATGAGCAGTTCTTC. Amino acid sequence: CATELPGGLNNEQFF.

V is TRBV7-2 and J is TRBJ2-7; 13 nucleotides align to TRBD2. The V gene end was trimmed by 4 bases and the J gene end by 0 bases; junction bases not matched to a gene: 6. Germline lookup yields CDR1 SGHTA and CDR2 FQGNSA. The CDR3 has 17 amino acids. CDR3 protein: CASSYGLAGASSYEQYF. The CDR3 DNA sequence: TGTGCCAGCAGCTACGGACTAGCGGGGGCTAGCTCCTACGAGCAGTACTTC.

In DNA, the CDR3 is TGTGCCAGCTCACCACTCCGGGGGGGCCCCACAGATACGCAGTATTTT. Its translation: CASSPLRGGPTDTQYF. The V gene is TRBV18, the J gene TRBJ2-3; 8 bases map to TRBD2. This CDR3 is 16 amino acids long. The germline V gene encodes CDR1 KGHSH and CDR2 LQKENI. Germline trimming cut 1 base from V and 2 bases from J; bases unmatched to any gene: 5.

The genes are TRBV7-2 and TRBJ2-5; 7 bases map to TRBD2. Trimming at V came to 4 bases and at J to 3 bases, leaving 14 bases not matched to a gene. The V gene's germline CDR1 is SGHTA and CDR2 FQGNSA. CDR3 length equals 17 residues. The CDR3 coding sequence is TGTGCCAGCAGCTCTCTCGGGGGGATTAGCGCCAAAGAGACCCAGTACTTC. Encoded protein: CASSSLGGISAKETQYF.

The chain links TRBV19 to TRBJ2-2; 7 positions agree with TRBD2. The CDR3 runs to 17 residues. The germline gives CDR1 LNHDA, CDR2 SQIVND (reference sequence). V lost 8 bases to trimming and J lost 3 bases; unmatched junction nucleotides: 15. CDR3 region: CASLGAGFIDDTGELFF. CDR3 coding DNA: TGTGCCAGTCTGGGAGCGGGGTTTATAGACGACACCGGGGAGCTGTTTTTT.

The V and J genes are TRBV11-3 and TRBJ2-1, with D unresolved. The CDR3 covers 15 residues. V was shortened by 8 bases and J by 0 bases, with 14 bases between the two germline ends. Germline assignment: CDR1 SGHNT and CDR2 YENEEA. This CDR3 is CASSPFESSYNEQFF. DNA of the CDR3: TGTGCCAGCTCCCCGTTTGAGAGCTCCTACAATGAGCAGTTCTTC.

The V gene is TRBV7-8, the J gene TRBJ1-1, with TRBD1 matching over 11 bases. Per germline, CDR1 SGHVS and CDR2 FQNEAQ. The CDR3 contains 14 residues. With 5 bases clipped from V and 4 bases from J, the junction kept 3 bases outside the gene matches. CDR3 region: CASSGTGGSTEAFF. CDR3 nucleotides: TGTGCCAGCAGCGGGACAGGGGGGAGCACTGAAGCTTTCTTT.

The V gene is TRBV11-2, the J gene TRBJ1-2, with 7 bases identical to TRBD1. CDR3 length: 12 residues. V lost 7 bases, J lost 5 bases, and 4 bases stayed unmatched. CDR1 is SGHAT and CDR2 is FQNNGV in the germline V gene. CDR3 region: CASNTRGYGYTF. The CDR3 region has the DNA TGTGCCAGCAACACCAGGGGGTATGGCTACACCTTC.

This rearrangement joins TRBV11-2 to TRBJ2-7, with 8 bases lining up with TRBD1. CDR3 length equals 16 residues. With V trimmed by 0 bases and J by 3 bases, 7 bases remained unmatched. Germline CDR1 is SGHAT and CDR2 is FQNNGV. The CDR3 nucleotides are TGTGCCAGCAGCTTAGAGGGACAGGTCTTCGTCTACGAGCAGTACTTC. Protein sequence: CASSLEGQVFVYEQYF.

The J gene is TRBJ1-4, the V gene TRBV5-6; maybe TRBD1 (5 bases). Germline CDR1 SGHDT, CDR2 YYEEEE. This CDR3 is 15 amino acids long. The V and J ends lost 0 bases and 7 bases respectively, with 13 bases between them. The CDR3, as DNA: TGTGCCAGCAGCTTGGACGGCGCGGGGGGTGAAAAACTGTTTTTT. Protein sequence: CASSLDGAGGEKLFF.

This rearrangement joins TRBV4-1 to TRBJ1-2; D is unresolved. The length of the CDR3 is 14 residues. V was pared by 0 bases and J by 1 base, with 6 bases between. CDR1 MGHRA and CDR2 YSYEKL come from the germline V gene. CDR3 nucleotides: TGCGCCAGCAGCCAAGATCCGGTTAACTATGGCTACACCTTC. It specifies CASSQDPVNYGYTF.

The CDR3 region has the DNA TGTGCCAGCAGAGACCCGGGTCCTCAAATAGGCACAGATACGCAGTATTTT. Translating it yields CASRDPGPQIGTDTQYF. The V call is TRBV21-1, the J call TRBJ2-3; the table's D call of TRBD2 was not tested on the DNA. TRBV21-1 is recorded as a pseudogene. The CDR3 runs 17 residues.

The chain couples TRBV5-6 to TRBJ1-4, with a weak D call TRBD1 (5 bases). Trimming shortened V by 2 bases and J by 5 bases, and 13 bases separated the two germline ends. This CDR3 is 15 amino acids long. Germline CDR1 and CDR2: SGHDT and YYEEEE. CDR3 nucleotides: TGTGCCAGCAGCTTAGGGAGGGGAAGGAATGAAAAACTGTTTTTT. This translates into CASSLGRGRNEKLFF.

The rearrangement joins TRBV6-5 to TRBJ2-7; D is unclear. This CDR3 has 11 amino acids. CDR1 and CDR2 from the germline V gene are MNHEY and SVGAGI. V lost 5 bases and J lost 7, with 9 bases in between. CDR3 nucleotide sequence: TGTGCCAGCAGTATGGGGTGGGAGCAGTACTTC. Translated: CASSMGWEQYF.

The chain joins TRBV6-6 to TRBJ1-3; 7 positions agree with TRBD1. Germline values: CDR1 MNHNY, CDR2 SVGAGI (reference sequence). The CDR3 runs to 15 residues. With 6 bases clipped from V and 0 bases from J, the junction kept 5 bases outside the gene matches. CDR3 region: CASSAGTDSGNTIYF. The CDR3 DNA follows: TGTGCCAGCAGCGCTGGGACAGACTCTGGAAACACCATATATTTT.

Concerning this clone: Other DNA sequences of this sample code for an identical CDR3. The V gene is TRBV19, the J gene TRBJ2-3, with unresolved D. Trimming shortened V by 0 bases and J by 2 bases, and 6 bases separated the two germline ends. Per germline, CDR1 LNHDA and CDR2 SQIVND (reference sequence). The CDR3 totals 14 residues. In DNA, the CDR3 is TGTGCCAGTAGTATAGATCGGAACACAGATACGCAGTATTTT. This codes for CASSIDRNTDTQYF.

The chain employs TRBV7-3 and TRBJ2-1, with 9 bases matching TRBD2. Losses at the gene ends were 1 base for V and 4 bases for J; bases not matched to a gene: 2. CDR3 length equals 15 residues. The germline V gene has CDR1 SGHTA and CDR2 FQGTGA. In DNA, the CDR3 is TGTGCCAGCAGCTTAATAGCGGGGGCGTACAATGAGCAGTTCTTC. This codes for CASSLIAGAYNEQFF.